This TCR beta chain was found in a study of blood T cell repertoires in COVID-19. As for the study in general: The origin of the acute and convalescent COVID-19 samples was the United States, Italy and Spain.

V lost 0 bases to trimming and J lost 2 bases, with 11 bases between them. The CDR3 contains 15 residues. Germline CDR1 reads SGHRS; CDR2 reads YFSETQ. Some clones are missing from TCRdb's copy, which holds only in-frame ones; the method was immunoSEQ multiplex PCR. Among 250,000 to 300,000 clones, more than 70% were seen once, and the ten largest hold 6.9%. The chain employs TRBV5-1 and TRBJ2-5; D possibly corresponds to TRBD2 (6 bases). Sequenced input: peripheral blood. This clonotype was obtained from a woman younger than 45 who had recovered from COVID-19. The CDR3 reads CASSLGGVGQETQYF. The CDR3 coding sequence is TGCGCCAGCAGCTTGGGCGGGGTGGGGCAAGAGACCCAGTACTTC.